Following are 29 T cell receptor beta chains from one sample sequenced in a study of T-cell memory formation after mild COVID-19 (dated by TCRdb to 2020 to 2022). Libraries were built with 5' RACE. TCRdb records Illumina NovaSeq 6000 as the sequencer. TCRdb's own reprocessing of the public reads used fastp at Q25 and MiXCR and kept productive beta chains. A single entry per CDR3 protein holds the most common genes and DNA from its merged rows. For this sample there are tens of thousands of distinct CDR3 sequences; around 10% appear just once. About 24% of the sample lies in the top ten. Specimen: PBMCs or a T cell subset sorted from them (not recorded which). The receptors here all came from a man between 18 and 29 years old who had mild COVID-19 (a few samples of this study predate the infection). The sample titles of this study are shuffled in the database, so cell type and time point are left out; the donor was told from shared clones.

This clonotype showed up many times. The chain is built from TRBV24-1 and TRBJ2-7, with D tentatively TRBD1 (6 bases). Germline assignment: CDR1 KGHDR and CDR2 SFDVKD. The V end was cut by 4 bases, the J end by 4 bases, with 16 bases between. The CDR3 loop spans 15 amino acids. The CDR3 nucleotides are TGTGCCACCAGTGACGACCAGGGGAATTCGTACGAGCAGTACGTC. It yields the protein CATSDDQGNSYEQYV.

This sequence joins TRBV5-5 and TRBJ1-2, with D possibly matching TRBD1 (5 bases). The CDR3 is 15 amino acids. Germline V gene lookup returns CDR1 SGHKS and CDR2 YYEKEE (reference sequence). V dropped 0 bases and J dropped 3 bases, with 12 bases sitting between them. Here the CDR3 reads CASSLGIQGYYGYTF. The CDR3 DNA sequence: TGTGCCAGCAGCTTGGGGATTCAGGGTTACTATGGCTACACCTTC.

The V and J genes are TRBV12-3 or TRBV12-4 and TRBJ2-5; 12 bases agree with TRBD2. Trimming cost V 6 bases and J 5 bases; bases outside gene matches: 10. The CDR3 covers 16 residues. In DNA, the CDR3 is TGTGCCAGCAGCACTACTAGCGGGGGGCTCCGGGAGACCCAGTACTTC. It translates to CASSTTSGGLRETQYF.

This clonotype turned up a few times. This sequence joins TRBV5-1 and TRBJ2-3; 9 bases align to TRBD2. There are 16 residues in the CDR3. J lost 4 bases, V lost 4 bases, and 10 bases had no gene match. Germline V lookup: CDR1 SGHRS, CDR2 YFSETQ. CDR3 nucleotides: TGCGCCAGCAGCCCGATGGTTAGCGGGGGTGCAGATACGCAGTATTTT. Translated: CASSPMVSGGADTQYF. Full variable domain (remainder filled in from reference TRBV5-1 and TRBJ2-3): KAGVTQTPRYLIKTRGQQVTLSCSPISGHRSVSWYQQTPGQGLQFLFEYFSETQRNKGNFPGRFSGRQFSNSRSEMNVSTLELGDSALYLCASSPMVSGGADTQYFGPGTRLTVL.

Written as DNA, the CDR3 is TGCGCCAGCAGCTGGGGTTCTGACACTGAAGCTTTCTTT. Its protein is CASSWGSDTEAFF. The rearrangement uses TRBV5-1 and TRBJ1-1, with D uncertain. Trimming left V 3 bases short and J 3 bases short, with 9 bases between. The CDR3 is made up of 13 amino acids. CDR1 is SGHRS, CDR2 YFSETQ, per germline.

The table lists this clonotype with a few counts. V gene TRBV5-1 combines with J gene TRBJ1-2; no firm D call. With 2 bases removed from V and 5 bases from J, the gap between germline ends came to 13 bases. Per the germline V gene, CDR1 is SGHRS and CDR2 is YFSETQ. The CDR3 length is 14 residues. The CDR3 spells CASSFAAGSYGYTF. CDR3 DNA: TGCGCCAGCAGCTTTGCGGCGGGAAGTTATGGCTACACCTTC.

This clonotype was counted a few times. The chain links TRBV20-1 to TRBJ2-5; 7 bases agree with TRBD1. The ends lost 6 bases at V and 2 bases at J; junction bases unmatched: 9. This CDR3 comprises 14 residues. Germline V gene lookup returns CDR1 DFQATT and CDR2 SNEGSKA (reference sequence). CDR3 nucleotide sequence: TGCAGTGCCAACCGGGACAGTCATCAAGAGACCCAGTACTTC. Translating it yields CSANRDSHQETQYF.

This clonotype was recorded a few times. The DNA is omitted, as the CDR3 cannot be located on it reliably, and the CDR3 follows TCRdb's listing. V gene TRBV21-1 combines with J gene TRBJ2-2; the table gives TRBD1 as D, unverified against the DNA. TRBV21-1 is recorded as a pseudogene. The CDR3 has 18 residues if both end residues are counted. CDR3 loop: CASSTPWDRGRRTGSCFF.

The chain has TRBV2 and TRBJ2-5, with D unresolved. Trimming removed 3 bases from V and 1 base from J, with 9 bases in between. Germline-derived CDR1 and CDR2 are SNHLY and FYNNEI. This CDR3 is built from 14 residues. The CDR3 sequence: CASSDGPFQETQYF. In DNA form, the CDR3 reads TGTGCCAGCAGTGATGGCCCCTTCCAAGAGACCCAGTACTTC.

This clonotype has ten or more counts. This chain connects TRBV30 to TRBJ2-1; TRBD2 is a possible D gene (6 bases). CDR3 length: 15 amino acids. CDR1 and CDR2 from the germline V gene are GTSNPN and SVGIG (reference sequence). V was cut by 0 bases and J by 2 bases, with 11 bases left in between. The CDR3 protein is CAWSVPGDPYNEQFF. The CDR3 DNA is TGTGCCTGGAGTGTACCGGGGGACCCCTACAATGAGCAGTTCTTC.

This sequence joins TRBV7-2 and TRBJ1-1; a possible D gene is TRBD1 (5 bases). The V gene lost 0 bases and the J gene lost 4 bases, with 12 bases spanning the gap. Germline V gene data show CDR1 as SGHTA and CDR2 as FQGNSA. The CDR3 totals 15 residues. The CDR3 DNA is TGTGCCAGCAGCTTAGCCCAGGGCGTCTTCACTGAAGCTTTCTTT. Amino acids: CASSLAQGVFTEAFF.

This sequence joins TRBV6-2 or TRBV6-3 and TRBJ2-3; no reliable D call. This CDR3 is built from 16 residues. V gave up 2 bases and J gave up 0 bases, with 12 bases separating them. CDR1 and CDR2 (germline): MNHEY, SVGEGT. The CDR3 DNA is TGTGCCAGCAGTTACGGAGCATTTGCTAGCACAGATACGCAGTATTTT. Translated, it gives CASSYGAFASTDTQYF.

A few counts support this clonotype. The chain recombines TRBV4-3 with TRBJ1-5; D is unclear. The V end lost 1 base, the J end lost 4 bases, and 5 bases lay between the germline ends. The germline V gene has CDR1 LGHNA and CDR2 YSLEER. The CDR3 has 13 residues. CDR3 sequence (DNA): TGCGCCAGCAGCCAAGGGGAGAATCAGCCCCAGCATTTT. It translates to CASSQGENQPQHF.

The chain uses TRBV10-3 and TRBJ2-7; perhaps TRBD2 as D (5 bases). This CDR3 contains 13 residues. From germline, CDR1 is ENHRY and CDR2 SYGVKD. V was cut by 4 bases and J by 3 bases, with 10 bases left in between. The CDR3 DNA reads TGTGCCATCAGTGGGAGGCCCGACTACGAGCAGTACGTC. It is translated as CAISGRPDYEQYV.

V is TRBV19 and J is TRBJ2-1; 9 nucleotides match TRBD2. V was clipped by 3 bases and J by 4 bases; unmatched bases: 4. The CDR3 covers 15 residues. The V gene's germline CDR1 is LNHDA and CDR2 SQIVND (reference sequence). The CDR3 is CASSISSGDYNEQFF. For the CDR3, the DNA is TGTGCCAGTAGTATTTCTAGCGGGGATTACAATGAGCAGTTCTTC. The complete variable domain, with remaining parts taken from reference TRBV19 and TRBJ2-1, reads DGGITQSPKYLFRKEGQNVTLSCEQNLNHDAMYWYRQDPGQGLRLIYYSQIVNDFQKGDIAEGYSVSREKKESFPLTVTSAQKNPTAFYLCASSISSGDYNEQFFGPGTRLTVL.

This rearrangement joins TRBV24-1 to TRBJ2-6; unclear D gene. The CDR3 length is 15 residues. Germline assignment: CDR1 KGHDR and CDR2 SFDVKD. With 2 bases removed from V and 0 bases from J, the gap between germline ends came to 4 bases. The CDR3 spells CATSDSGSGANVLTF. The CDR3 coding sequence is TGTGCCACCAGTGATTCGGGCTCTGGGGCCAACGTCCTGACTTTC.

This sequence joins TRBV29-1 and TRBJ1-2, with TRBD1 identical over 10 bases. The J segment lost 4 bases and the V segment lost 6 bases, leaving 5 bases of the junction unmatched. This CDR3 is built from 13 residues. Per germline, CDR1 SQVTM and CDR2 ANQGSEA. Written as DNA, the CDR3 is TGCAGCGTAGCCTGGACAGGGGGCTATGGCTACACCTTC. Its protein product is CSVAWTGGYGYTF. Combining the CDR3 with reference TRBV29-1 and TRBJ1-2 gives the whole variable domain SAVISQKPSRDICQRGTSLTIQCQVDSQVTMMFWYRQQPGQSLTLIATANQGSEATYESGFVIDKFPISRPNLTFSTLTVSNMSPEDSSIYLCSVAWTGGYGYTFGSGTRLTVV.

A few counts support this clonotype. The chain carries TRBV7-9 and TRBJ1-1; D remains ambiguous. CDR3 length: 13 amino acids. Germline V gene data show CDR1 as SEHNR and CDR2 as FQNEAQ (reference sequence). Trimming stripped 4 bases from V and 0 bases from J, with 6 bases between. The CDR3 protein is CASSWGMNTEAFF. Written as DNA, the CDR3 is TGTGCCAGCAGCTGGGGAATGAACACTGAAGCTTTCTTT.

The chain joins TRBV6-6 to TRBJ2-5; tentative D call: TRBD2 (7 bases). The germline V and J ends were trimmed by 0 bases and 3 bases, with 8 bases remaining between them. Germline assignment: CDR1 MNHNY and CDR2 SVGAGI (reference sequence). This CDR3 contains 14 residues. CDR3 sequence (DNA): TGTGCCAGCAGTTACTCAGGGGGGGAAGAGACCCAGTACTTC. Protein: CASSYSGGEETQYF.

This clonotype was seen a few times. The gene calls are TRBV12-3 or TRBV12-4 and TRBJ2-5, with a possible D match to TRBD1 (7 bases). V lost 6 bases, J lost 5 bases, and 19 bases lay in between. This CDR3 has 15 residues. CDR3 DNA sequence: TGTGCCAGCAGCAAATACCGGCCAGGGGGGGAGACCCAGTACTTC. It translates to CASSKYRPGGETQYF.

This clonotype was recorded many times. This CDR3 reads CASSANQGAEAFF. The CDR3 DNA follows: TGTGCCAGCAGCGCCAACCAGGGGGCTGAAGCTTTCTTT. This chain connects TRBV7-6 to TRBJ1-1; the match to TRBD1 covers 7 bases. The CDR3 covers 13 residues. Losses at the gene ends were 5 bases for V and 6 bases for J; bases not matched to a gene: 6. CDR1 is SGHVS and CDR2 is FNYEAQ in the germline V gene. Using reference TRBV7-6 and TRBJ1-1 for the parts outside the CDR3, the full variable domain is GAGVSQSPRYKVTKRGQDVALRCDPISGHVSLYWYRQALGQGPEFLTYFNYEAQQDKSGLPNDRFSAERPEGSISTLTIQRTEQRDSAMYRCASSANQGAEAFFGQGTRLTVV.

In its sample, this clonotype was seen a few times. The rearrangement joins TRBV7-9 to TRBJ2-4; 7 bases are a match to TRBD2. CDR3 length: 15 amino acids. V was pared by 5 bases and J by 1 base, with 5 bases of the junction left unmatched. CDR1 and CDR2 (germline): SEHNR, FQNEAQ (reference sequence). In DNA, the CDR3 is TGTGCCAGCAGCCCCGGGAGGAAGGCCAAAAACATTCAGTACTTC. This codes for CASSPGRKAKNIQYF.

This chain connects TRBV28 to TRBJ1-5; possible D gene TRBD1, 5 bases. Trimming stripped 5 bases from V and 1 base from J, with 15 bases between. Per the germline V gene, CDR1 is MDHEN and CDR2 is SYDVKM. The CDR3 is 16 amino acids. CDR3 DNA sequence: TGTGCCAGCAGTCCTCCCCCAGGGTTAAGCAATCAGCCCCAGCATTTT. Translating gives CASSPPPGLSNQPQHF.

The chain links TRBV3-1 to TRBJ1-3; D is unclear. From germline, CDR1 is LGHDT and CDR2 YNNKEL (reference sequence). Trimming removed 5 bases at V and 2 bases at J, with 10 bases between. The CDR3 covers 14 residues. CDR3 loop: CASSMTLTGNTIYF. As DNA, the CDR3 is TGTGCCAGCAGCATGACACTCACTGGAAACACCATATATTTT.

The DNA of the CDR3 is TGTGCCAGCTCACTTTACGACAGGGACGGCTACACCTTC. As protein: CASSLYDRDGYTF. The rearrangement uses TRBV18 and TRBJ1-2; 7 bases are shared with TRBD1. CDR1 KGHSH and CDR2 LQKENI come from the germline V gene. V lost 4 bases, J lost 8 bases, and 7 bases stayed unmatched. This CDR3 is 13 amino acids long.

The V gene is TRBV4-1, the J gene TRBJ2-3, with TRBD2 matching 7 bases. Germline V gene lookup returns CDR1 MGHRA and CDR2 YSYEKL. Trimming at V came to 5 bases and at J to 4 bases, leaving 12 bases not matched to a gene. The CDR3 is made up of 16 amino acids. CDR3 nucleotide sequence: TGCGCCAGCAGCGCCCGCAACGGGGGGAGGGCAGATACGCAGTATTTT. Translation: CASSARNGGRADTQYF.

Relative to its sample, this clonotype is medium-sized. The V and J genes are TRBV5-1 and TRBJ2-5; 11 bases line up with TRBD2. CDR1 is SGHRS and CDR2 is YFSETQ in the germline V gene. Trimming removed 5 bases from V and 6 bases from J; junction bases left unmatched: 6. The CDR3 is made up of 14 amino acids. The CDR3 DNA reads TGCGCCAGCAGGACCGGACTAGCGGGCCAGACCCAGTACTTC. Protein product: CASRTGLAGQTQYF.

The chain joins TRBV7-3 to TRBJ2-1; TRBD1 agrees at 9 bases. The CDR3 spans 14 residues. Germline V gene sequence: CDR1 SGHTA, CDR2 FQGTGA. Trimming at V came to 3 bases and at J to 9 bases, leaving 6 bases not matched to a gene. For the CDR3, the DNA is TGTGCCAGCAGCTTCGGGACAGGGAAGACTGAGCAGTTCTTC. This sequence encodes CASSFGTGKTEQFF.

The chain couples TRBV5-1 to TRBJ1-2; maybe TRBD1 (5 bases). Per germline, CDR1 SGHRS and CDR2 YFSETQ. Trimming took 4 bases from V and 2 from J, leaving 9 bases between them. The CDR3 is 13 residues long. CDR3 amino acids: CASSDRQNYGYTF. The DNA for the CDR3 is TGCGCCAGCAGCGATAGACAGAACTATGGCTACACCTTC.